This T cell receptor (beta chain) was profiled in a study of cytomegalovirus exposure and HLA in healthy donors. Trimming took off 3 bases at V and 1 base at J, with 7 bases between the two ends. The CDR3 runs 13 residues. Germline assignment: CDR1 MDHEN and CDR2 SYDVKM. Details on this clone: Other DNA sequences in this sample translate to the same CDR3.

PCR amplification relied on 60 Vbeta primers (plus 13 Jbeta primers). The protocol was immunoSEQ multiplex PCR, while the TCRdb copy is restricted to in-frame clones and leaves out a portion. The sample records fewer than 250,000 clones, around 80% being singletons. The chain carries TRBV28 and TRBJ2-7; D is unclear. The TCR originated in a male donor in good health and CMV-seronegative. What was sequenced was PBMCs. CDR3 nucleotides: TGTGCCAGCAGTTTGGGCAGTTCCTACGAGCAGTACTTC. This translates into CASSLGSSYEQYF.